Following are 21 T cell receptor beta chains from one sample sequenced in a study of blood T cell repertoires in COVID-19. Only in-frame clones appear in the TCRdb table, and some are missing; sequencing was by immunoSEQ multiplex PCR. The profile shows 40,000 to 65,000 clones, approximately 86% of them singletons. What was sequenced was peripheral blood. The receptor source for this set is a man aged 65-85 years with active COVID-19.

The rearrangement links TRBV6-2 or TRBV6-3 to TRBJ1-2; TRBD1 aligns across 8 bases. CDR3 length: 13 amino acids. CDR1 MNHEY and CDR2 SVGEGT come from the germline V gene. V shed 6 bases, J shed 4 bases, and the junction held 4 bases outside the gene matches. The CDR3 DNA sequence: TGTGCCAGCAGCTCAGGACAGGGCTATGGCTACACCTTC. Its protein product is CASSSGQGYGYTF.

The chain has TRBV7-9 and TRBJ1-6; D is possibly TRBD1 (6 bases). CDR1 SEHNR and CDR2 FQNEAQ come from the germline V gene (reference sequence). V shed 5 bases and J shed 9 bases, with 14 bases lying between them. CDR3 length equals 14 residues. The CDR3 here is CASSPRGWISPLHF. Written as DNA, the CDR3 is TGTGCCAGCAGCCCGAGGGGGTGGATTTCACCCCTCCACTTT.

The chain uses TRBV7-2 and TRBJ1-2; 9 nucleotides agree with TRBD1. The CDR3 has 15 residues. With 1 base clipped from V and 6 bases from J, the junction kept 6 bases outside the gene matches. Looked up from germline, CDR1 is SGHTA and CDR2 is FQGNSA. The CDR3: CASSLGTGGGNGYTF. The CDR3 DNA is TGTGCCAGCAGCTTAGGTACAGGGGGCGGTAATGGCTACACCTTC.

The genes are TRBV7-8 and TRBJ1-3; no clear D. The length of the CDR3 is 16 residues. V was shortened by 1 base and J by 0 bases, with 10 bases between the two germline ends. Germline lookup yields CDR1 SGHVS and CDR2 FQNEAQ. CDR3 in amino acids: CASSLGLNPSGNTIYF. DNA for the CDR3: TGTGCCAGCAGCTTAGGGCTTAATCCCTCTGGAAACACCATATATTTT.

V is TRBV5-1 and J is TRBJ1-1; 9 positions agree with TRBD1. The V and J ends lost 4 bases and 0 bases, in that order; junction bases with no gene match: 7. The CDR3 is 16 amino acids. Germline loops: CDR1 SGHRS, CDR2 YFSETQ. Here the CDR3 reads CASSLGDRALNTEAFF. The CDR3 bases are TGCGCCAGCAGCCTAGGGGACAGGGCCCTGAACACTGAAGCTTTCTTT.

V and J are TRBV7-2 and TRBJ1-3; 7 nucleotides agree with TRBD1. The ends lost 1 base at V and 0 bases at J; junction bases unmatched: 6. CDR1 is SGHTA, CDR2 FQGNSA, per germline. The CDR3 runs 17 residues. The CDR3 nucleotides are TGTGCCAGCAGCTTAGGCCCGCGACAGGGCTCTGGAAACACCATATATTTT. It yields the protein CASSLGPRQGSGNTIYF.

The chain carries TRBV7-6 and TRBJ2-5; 7 nucleotides match TRBD2. This CDR3 spans 14 amino acids. CDR1 is SGHVS, CDR2 FNYEAQ, per germline. The V and J ends lost 5 bases and 6 bases, in that order; junction bases with no gene match: 9. CDR3 nucleotides: TGTGCCAGCAGCCTAGACCCGGGAGGAAAGACCCAGTACTTC. It codes for CASSLDPGGKTQYF.

This rearrangement joins TRBV27 to TRBJ2-1; D perhaps matches TRBD2 (7 bases). The CDR3 totals 15 residues. Deletions cut 3 bases from V and 7 bases from J, with 16 bases between. The germline gives CDR1 MNHEY, CDR2 SMNVEV (reference sequence). CDR3 sequence: CASSLLGGPRNEQFF. DNA of the CDR3: TGTGCCAGCAGTTTGCTCGGGGGGCCCCGGAATGAGCAGTTCTTC.

A single count supports this clone. The chain is built from TRBV9 and TRBJ2-7; 14 bases match TRBD2. Germline CDR1 is SGDLS and CDR2 is YYNGEE. This CDR3 has 17 residues. V shed 0 bases, J shed 0 bases, and the junction held 2 bases outside the gene matches. This CDR3 is CASSVGLAGGTSYEQYF. DNA of the CDR3: TGTGCCAGCAGCGTAGGACTAGCGGGGGGGACCTCCTACGAGCAGTACTTC. The full variable domain, rest sourced from reference TRBV9 and TRBJ2-7, is DSGVTQTPKHLITATGQRVTLRCSPRSGDLSVYWYQQSLDQGLQFLIQYYNGEERAKGNILERFSAQQFPDLHSELNLSSLELGDSALYFCASSVGLAGGTSYEQYFGPGTRLTVT.

The chain couples TRBV12-1 to TRBJ2-1; TRBD1, the table's D call, was not compared with the DNA. TRBV12-1 is classified as a pseudogene. CDR3 size: 15 residues. In DNA form, the CDR3 reads TGTGCCAGCAGCTTCACAGGGAATGATCCAAATGAGCAGTTCTTC. Encoded protein: CASSFTGNDPNEQFF.

The chain recombines TRBV28 with TRBJ2-7, with a tentative D call TRBD1 (6 bases). Trimming took off 7 bases at V and 1 base at J, with 8 bases between the two ends. This CDR3 region has 12 residues. Germline V lookup: CDR1 MDHEN, CDR2 SYDVKM. Here the CDR3 reads CASNQGSYEQYF. The CDR3 DNA is TGTGCCAGCAATCAGGGGTCCTACGAGCAGTACTTC.

J is TRBJ1-5 and V is TRBV28; 12 bases line up with TRBD1. The CDR3 sequence is 17 residues long. V was pared by 2 bases and J by 6 bases, with 8 bases of the junction left unmatched. Germline V lookup: CDR1 MDHEN, CDR2 SYDVKM. This CDR3 is CASSLLSGQGAGQPQHF. In DNA form, the CDR3 reads TGTGCCAGCAGTTTACTATCGGGACAGGGGGCGGGTCAGCCCCAGCATTTT.

The V call is TRBV11-3, the J call TRBJ2-3, with D perhaps TRBD2 (6 bases). Germline CDR1 and CDR2: SGHNT and YENEEA. V was clipped by 1 base and J by 1 base, with 9 bases between them. The CDR3 is made up of 15 amino acids. CDR3 DNA: TGTGCCAGCAGCTTAGGCGGCGGGGGCACAGATACGCAGTATTTT. Translated: CASSLGGGGTDTQYF.

The chain joins TRBV6-2 or TRBV6-3 to TRBJ2-3, with 11 bases aligning to TRBD1. The CDR3 has 17 amino acids. Germline lookup yields CDR1 MNHEY and CDR2 SVGEGT. Germline trimming cut 4 bases from V and 4 bases from J; bases unmatched to any gene: 10. The CDR3 nucleotides read TGTGCCAGCAGTTCCCCTCCACCGGGACAGGGGGCAGATACGCAGTATTTT. Amino acid sequence: CASSSPPPGQGADTQYF.

This clone turned up a few times. The CDR3 DNA reads TGCGCCAGCAGCGTAGCCGCCCGGGGGCAGTTCTTC. Residues: CASSVAARGQFF. V gene TRBV5-1 combines with J gene TRBJ2-1; perhaps TRBD2 as D (5 bases). CDR3 length equals 12 residues. Germline CDR1 and CDR2: SGHRS and YFSETQ. Trimming took off 4 bases at V and 12 bases at J, with 14 bases between the two ends.

J is TRBJ2-7 and V is TRBV21-1; no check of the table's D call, TRBD1, against the DNA was made. TRBV21-1 is classified as a pseudogene. The CDR3 is 10 residues long. CDR3 bases: TGTGCCATCCAGGGTCGTGTGCAGTACTTC. This translates into CAIQGRVQYF.

V gene TRBV3-1 (or the pseudogene TRBV3-2) combines with J gene TRBJ1-2; D is unresolved. The CDR3 contains 13 residues. Germline loops: CDR1 LGHDT, CDR2 YNNKEL (reference sequence). Trimming stripped 0 bases from V and 5 bases from J, with 7 bases between. The DNA of the CDR3 is TGTGCCAGCAGCCAAGAACCGAGGTATGGCTACACCTTC. Protein: CASSQEPRYGYTF.

The CDR3 region has the DNA TGTGCCAGCAGCCCTAGGTTCAGCACAGATACGCAGTATTTT. Protein: CASSPRFSTDTQYF. The chain has TRBV3-1 (or the pseudogene TRBV3-2) and TRBJ2-3; D gene uncertain. The CDR3 is made up of 14 amino acids. Looked up from germline, CDR1 is LGHDT and CDR2 is YNNKEL (reference sequence). The V end was cut by 4 bases, the J end by 0 bases, with 8 bases between.

This clone is a singleton in its sample. V is TRBV7-2 and J is TRBJ2-4; TRBD1 aligns across 8 bases. Germline CDR1 SGHTA, CDR2 FQGNSA. The CDR3 sequence is 16 residues long. V lost 5 bases, J lost 2 bases, and 8 bases stayed unmatched. DNA for the CDR3: TGTGCCAGCAGCCTAGTGACAGGGGCGACCAAAAACATTCAGTACTTC. This translates into CASSLVTGATKNIQYF.

This sequence joins TRBV7-2 and TRBJ2-7; D might be TRBD1 (6 bases). Germline loops: CDR1 SGHTA, CDR2 FQGNSA. The CDR3 totals 14 residues. The V and J ends lost 5 bases and 0 bases respectively, with 11 bases between them. The DNA for the CDR3 is TGTGCCAGCAGCAAGACAGGAAACTCCTACGAGCAGTACTTC. Translated, it gives CASSKTGNSYEQYF.

This rearrangement joins TRBV2 to TRBJ2-2; tentative D call: TRBD1 (6 bases). Trimming removed 5 bases at V and 5 bases at J, with 9 bases between. This CDR3 comprises 13 residues. Germline V gene data show CDR1 as SNHLY and CDR2 as FYNNEI. The CDR3 region is CASSLQGTGELFF. The CDR3 DNA is TGTGCCAGCAGTCTACAGGGAACCGGGGAGCTGTTTTTT.